This T cell receptor (beta chain) was retrieved from a study of OX40 agonist ivuxolimab in advanced cancers. About the full investigation: Ivuxolimab was a fully human IgG2 agonistic monoclonal antibody targeting the costimulatory receptor OX40 (CD134). Intravenous ivuxolimab was administered to patients every 2 weeks at six dose levels: 0.01, 0.1, 0.3, 1.5, 3 and 10 mg/kg. Of the approximately 54 patients in dose escalation, 19 had hepatocellular carcinoma, approximately 15 had melanoma, 9 had renal cell carcinoma and 9 had head and neck cancer. In the dose-escalation cohort, 75% to 85% of patients were male, and the mean age was roughly 60 years with a range of roughly 23 to 79. Patients were allowed to have had prior anti-PD-1, anti-PD-L1 or anti-CTLA-4 therapy, and around two fifths of the dose-escalation patients had been treated with checkpoint inhibitors. Partial responses occurred in three dose-escalation patients, of whom one had hepatocellular carcinoma and two had cutaneous melanoma. Peripheral TCRbeta sequencing was intended to test whether TCR sequence diversity was altered and clonal T-cell expansion was caused by ivuxolimab. The paper covers the monotherapy dose-escalation part of the phase I ivuxolimab trial, which included N of about 50 patients. Summary of the overall study and its limitations: Low levels of normalized T-cell clonal expansion were also seen in some patients who did not respond. The antigen specificity of the peripheral T cells that underwent clonal expansion was not determined. After ivuxolimab, CD8+ T cells had more expanded clones than CD4+ T cells on average. At doses of 0.1 to 3.0 mg/kg, clonal expansion of both CD4+ and CD8+ blood T cells was observed from baseline to week 6. In partial responders in the 0.1-3.0 mg/kg groups, normalized peripheral clonal expansion was found to be among the lowest, especially among CD8+ T cells.

As regards this clone: No antigen is known for it. No base quality information exists; no much larger clone differs at one position.

Genomic DNA was isolated from the sorted cells so that the TCRbeta CDR3 region could be sequenced. The immunoSEQ Assay was used to sequence the TCRbeta CDR3 regions. In its TCRdb copy, this immuneACCESS table keeps in-frame sequences only and misses some clones. Where compared with another copy, unresolved V genes explain less than half of these, and the others have no known cause. The sample has tens of thousands of clones on record, 87% of them singletons. Nearly 0.55% of the sample is in the top ten clones. Patients with a history of autoimmune disease or receiving systemic immunosuppression were excluded from the trial. Peripheral blood for TCR sequencing was collected from all dose cohorts at baseline, on cycle 4 day 1, and on cycle 7 day 1. The samples were taken from a phase I, first-in-human, multicenter, open-label dose-escalation trial of ivuxolimab. The trial enrolled adults with locally advanced or metastatic head and neck squamous cell, hepatocellular, melanoma or renal cell carcinoma. Before TCR sequencing, CD4+ T cells and CD8+ T cells from peripheral blood were sorted into separate populations.

The TCR originated in an adult with an advanced solid tumor such as melanoma, head and neck, liver or kidney cancer. The material was CD4+ or CD8+ T cells sorted from blood, obtained in a trial of the OX40 agonist ivuxolimab.

The DNA sequence is TGTGCCAGCAGTTCCCCGGGTCCCAACTATGGCTACACCTTC. This translates into CASSSPGPNYGYTF. This chain joins TRBV6-5 to TRBJ1-2, with the D gene not clear enough to name. A distance of 11 bases separates the germline ends of V and J, which lose 4 bases and 2 bases respectively. The CDR3 runs 14 residues from the cysteine to the phenylalanine. The retained sequence is limited to the CDR3, 42 bases, with the frame set at the first base. Reading the germline V gene gives CDR1 MNHEY and CDR2 SVGAGI.